The clone carrying this TCR beta chain turned up a few times. As yet, its antigen is unknown. Germline assignment: CDR1 SGHTA and CDR2 FQGNSA. The CDR3 loop spans 14 amino acids. V trimming: 5 bases; J trimming: 6 bases; junction bases outside the gene matches: 7. The source of the sample is a study of T-cell memory formation after mild COVID-19. General observations from the study: Clones contracting across day 15 to 85 had a balanced CD4/CD8 profile; later expanding clones leaned CD4+.

TCRdb itself ran the 5' RACE reads through MiXCR, one entry per CDR3 protein. The table shows 280,000 or so distinct CDR3 sequences, with roughly 8% occurring only once. The sequenced material came from PBMCs or a T cell subset sorted from them (not recorded which). The chain carries TRBV7-2 and TRBJ2-3; TRBD2 aligns across 8 bases. This clonotype was sampled from a man aged 18 to 30 who had mild COVID-19 (a few samples of this study predate the infection). Cell type and time point are not known. In DNA form, the CDR3 reads TGTGCCAGCAGCCGCCCCCCTAGCGGGGATACGCAGTATTTT. Encoded protein: CASSRPPSGDTQYF.